This entry features one T cell receptor beta chain sequence. Its antigen is unknown. Nothing much larger sits one base from this clone, and base qualities are not available. V is reduced by 9 bases and J by 7 bases, leaving a spacing of 16 bases between them. The CDR3 holds 13 amino acids from the cysteine to the phenylalanine. Here the CDR3 DNA is all that survives: 39 bases in frame from base 1. The germline V gene encodes CDR1 LNHDA and CDR2 SQIVND (reference sequence). Whole blood was collected in K2EDTA tubes by collaborating institutions according to the institutions' own protocols. For TCRbeta analysis, collaborators shipped samples as frozen whole blood, isolated PBMCs, or DNA extracted from either of those sample types. TCRbeta CDR3 regions were amplified from genomic DNA by means of the immunoSEQ Assay, a bias-controlled multiplex PCR. The source study handled its data this way. The number of nucleated cells in each sample was estimated by amplification of reference gene primers within the assay. To quantify the absolute abundance of each unique TCRbeta CDR3 rearrangement, sequence reads were collapsed and filtered. For each sample, productive Simpson clonality was calculated as the square root of Simpson's diversity index over productive rearrangements. TCRdb stores this immuneACCESS table with in-frame sequences only. Part of the clones is absent; in the studies checked, under half of the shortfall reflects unresolved V genes, and no reason is known for the rest. V, J and clone size reflect that table, while D and trimming were determined from the DNA. This sample gives some 110,000 clones in total; under 90% of them show up just once. The ten largest clones capture 3.5% to 5.5% of the sample.

This sample stems from a study of blood T cell repertoires in COVID-19 (dated by TCRdb to 2018 to 2021). General notes on the study: The collaborator samples originated in the United States, Italy and Spain and spanned the acute and convalescent phases of COVID-19. A freely available public database, intended as a resource for researchers studying the immune response to SARS-CoV-2, is where the repertoires were released. Nearly every sample came with metadata listing a de-identified subject ID, COVID-19 status, age in years and sex. The samples were drawn from the first 160 participants of the ongoing ImmuneRACE study and from under 1,500 subjects provided by 6 global collaborators. Subjects who had been exposed to COVID-19, were actively infected with it, or had recovered from it provided the deeply sampled blood TCRbeta repertoires that made up the dataset. Where available, HLA class I and class II types were obtained from metadata supplied by the sample provider rather than from assay-based typing. The prospective study material was composed of cDNA or gDNA derived from T cells, B-cell-depleted T cells, or PBMCs. What the work shows at the level of the full study, not this receptor alone: How much clinical and demographic metadata was included differed by source and by participant, and the metadata was provided uncurated.

This TCR was recovered from a woman between 65 and 79 years old with acute or convalescent COVID-19. The sequence is built from TRBV19 and TRBJ1-3; the D gene cannot be resolved reliably. The sample consisted of peripheral blood. The nucleotide sequence is TGTGCCAGCTCCTTATTCGACGGGAACACCATATATTTT. It codes for CASSLFDGNTIYF.